This T cell receptor (beta chain) is from a study of response to subunit inactivated influenza vaccine. Findings and limits, study-wide: The study's authors posited that every seasonal influenza vaccination enlists few new T cells.

The CDR3 length is 12 residues. Trimming shortened V by 6 bases and J by 8 bases, and 12 bases separated the two germline ends. CDR1 is MDHEN, CDR2 SYDVKM, per germline. This clonotype turned up a few times. Its antigen is unknown. A single record per CDR3 protein comes from TCRdb applying MiXCR to the RT-PCR reads. This sample yields about 500,000 distinct CDR3 sequences, of which 16% are seen a single time; about 3% belongs to the top ten. Sample: CD4+ T cells sorted from PBMCs, taken around 25 months after vaccination. The sequence was collected from a man aged 50 to 69 who received an inactivated influenza vaccine. The V and J genes are TRBV28 and TRBJ2-3, with D possibly TRBD1 on 5 matching bases. CDR3 loop: CASSPLQATQYF. The CDR3 nucleotides read TGTGCCAGCAGCCCCCTACAGGCTACGCAGTATTTT.